The clone carrying this T cell receptor (beta chain) was seen a few times. No antigen is known for it. Template switching added a universal primer site; cDNA carried unique molecular identifiers. TCRdb passed the 5' RACE reads through MiXCR, listing each CDR3 protein once. The sample lists nearly 900,000 distinct CDR3 sequences; 10% to 15% were seen once. This specimen comes from a study of identical twins. General observations from the study: Carriage of fewer insertions was seen in abundant cord blood beta clonotypes, whereas memory repertoires showed none. Models came in too low on out-of-frame TCR alpha sharing in monozygotic twins.

The V end was cut by 4 bases, the J end by 7 bases, with 11 bases between. Germline CDR1 reads LGHDT; CDR2 reads YNNKEL (reference sequence). The length of the CDR3 is 12 residues. This same sample was also part of a study on yellow fever vaccine responses in identical twins.

The rearrangement links TRBV3-1 to TRBJ2-7, with D possibly TRBD2 on 5 matching bases. The clonotype originates from a woman between 18 and 29 years old in good health. The sequenced material came from PBMCs. The CDR3 region has the DNA TGTGCCAGCAGCCCGACGCGAGGGGAGCAGTACTTC. Translation gives CASSPTRGEQYF.